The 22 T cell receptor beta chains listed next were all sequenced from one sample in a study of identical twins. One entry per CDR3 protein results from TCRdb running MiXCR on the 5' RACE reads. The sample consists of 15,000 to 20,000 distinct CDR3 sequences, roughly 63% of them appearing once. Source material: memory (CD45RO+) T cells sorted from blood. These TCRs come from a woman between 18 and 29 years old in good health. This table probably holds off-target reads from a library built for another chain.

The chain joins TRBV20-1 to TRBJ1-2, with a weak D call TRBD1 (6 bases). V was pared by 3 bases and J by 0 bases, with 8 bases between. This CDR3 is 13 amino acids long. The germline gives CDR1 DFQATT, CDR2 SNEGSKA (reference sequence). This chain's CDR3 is CSARQGTNYGYTF. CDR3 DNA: TGCAGTGCTAGGCAGGGGACTAACTATGGCTACACCTTC.

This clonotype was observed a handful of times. CDR3 DNA: TGCAGCGTTGACCGGACATCGGTAAAGAACACTGAAGCTTTCTTT. Translated: CSVDRTSVKNTEAFF. V gene TRBV29-1 combines with J gene TRBJ1-1; D is perhaps TRBD1 (5 bases). CDR3 length: 15 amino acids. Germline V gene data show CDR1 as SQVTM and CDR2 as ANQGSEA. V was cut by 3 bases and J by 1 base, with 15 bases left in between.

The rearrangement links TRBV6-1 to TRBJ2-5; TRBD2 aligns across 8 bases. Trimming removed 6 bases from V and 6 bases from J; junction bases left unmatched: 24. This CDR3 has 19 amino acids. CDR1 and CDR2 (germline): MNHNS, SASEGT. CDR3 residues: CASRSSGRSGRGRVKTQYF. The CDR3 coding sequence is TGTGCCAGCAGAAGTTCGGGGCGGAGCGGGAGAGGGCGAGTGAAGACCCAGTACTTC.

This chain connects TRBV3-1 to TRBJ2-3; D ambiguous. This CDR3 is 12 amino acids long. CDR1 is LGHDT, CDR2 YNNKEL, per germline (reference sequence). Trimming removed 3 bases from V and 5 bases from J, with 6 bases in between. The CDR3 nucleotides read TGTGCCAGCAGCCACCACGGAGATACGCAGTATTTT. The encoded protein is CASSHHGDTQYF.

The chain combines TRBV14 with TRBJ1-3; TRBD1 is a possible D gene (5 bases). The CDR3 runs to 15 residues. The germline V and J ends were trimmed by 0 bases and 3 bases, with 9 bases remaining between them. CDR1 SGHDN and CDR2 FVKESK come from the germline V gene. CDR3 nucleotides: TGTGCCAGCAGCCAAGAATGGGGGGTTGGAAACACCATATATTTT. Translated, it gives CASSQEWGVGNTIYF.

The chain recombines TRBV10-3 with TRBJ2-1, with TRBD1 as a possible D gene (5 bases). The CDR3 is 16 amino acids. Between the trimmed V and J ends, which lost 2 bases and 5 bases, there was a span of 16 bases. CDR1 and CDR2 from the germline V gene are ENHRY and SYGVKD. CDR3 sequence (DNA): TGTGCCATCAGTGAGACCCAACGCTCAGGGAACAATGAGCAGTTCTTC. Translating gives CAISETQRSGNNEQFF.

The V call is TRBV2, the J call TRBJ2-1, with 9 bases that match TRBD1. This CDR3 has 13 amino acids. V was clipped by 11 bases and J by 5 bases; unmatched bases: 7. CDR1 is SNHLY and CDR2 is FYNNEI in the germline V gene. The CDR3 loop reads CAGWTGADNEQFF. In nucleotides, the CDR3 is TGTGCCGGCTGGACAGGGGCCGACAATGAGCAGTTCTTC.

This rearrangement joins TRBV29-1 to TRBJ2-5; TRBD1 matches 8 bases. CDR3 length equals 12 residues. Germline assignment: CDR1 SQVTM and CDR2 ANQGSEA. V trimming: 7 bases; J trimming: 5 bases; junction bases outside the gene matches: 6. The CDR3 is CSAKDRAETQYF. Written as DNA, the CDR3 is TGCAGCGCCAAGGACAGGGCCGAGACCCAGTACTTC.

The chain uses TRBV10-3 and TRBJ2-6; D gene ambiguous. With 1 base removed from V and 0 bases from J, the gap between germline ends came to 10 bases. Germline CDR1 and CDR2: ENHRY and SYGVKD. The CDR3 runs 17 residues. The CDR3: CAISELVPTSGANVLTF. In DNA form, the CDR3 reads TGTGCCATCAGTGAGTTGGTCCCCACCTCTGGGGCCAACGTCCTGACTTTC.

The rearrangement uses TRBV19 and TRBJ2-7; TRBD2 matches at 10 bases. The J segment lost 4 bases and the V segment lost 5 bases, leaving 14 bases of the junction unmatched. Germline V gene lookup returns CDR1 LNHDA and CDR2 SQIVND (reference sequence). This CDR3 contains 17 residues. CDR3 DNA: TGTGCCAGTAGTGCCCAGATTTCTAGCGGGAGTCGGTACGAGCAGTACTTC. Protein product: CASSAQISSGSRYEQYF.

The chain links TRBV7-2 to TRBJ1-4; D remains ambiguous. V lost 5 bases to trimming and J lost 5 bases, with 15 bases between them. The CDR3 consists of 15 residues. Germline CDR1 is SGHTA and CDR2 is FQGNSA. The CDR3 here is CASSPLVGLNEKLFF. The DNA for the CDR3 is TGTGCCAGCAGCCCTTTGGTAGGGTTAAATGAAAAACTGTTTTTT.

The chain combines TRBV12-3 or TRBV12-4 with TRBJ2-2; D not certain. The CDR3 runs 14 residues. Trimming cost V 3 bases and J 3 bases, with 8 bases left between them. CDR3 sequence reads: CASSFLMDTGELFF. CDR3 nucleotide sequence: TGTGCCAGCAGTTTCCTCATGGACACCGGGGAGCTGTTTTTT.

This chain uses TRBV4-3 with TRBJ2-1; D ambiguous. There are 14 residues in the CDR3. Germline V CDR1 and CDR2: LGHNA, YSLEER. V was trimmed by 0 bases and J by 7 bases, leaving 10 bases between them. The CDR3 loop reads CASSQDTSRNEQFF. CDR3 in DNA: TGCGCCAGCAGCCAAGATACGTCCCGTAATGAGCAGTTCTTC.

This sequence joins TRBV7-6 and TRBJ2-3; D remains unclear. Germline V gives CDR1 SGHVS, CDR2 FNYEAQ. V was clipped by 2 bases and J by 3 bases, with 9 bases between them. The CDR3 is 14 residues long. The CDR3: CASSLSWGTDTQYF. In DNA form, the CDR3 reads TGTGCCAGCAGCTTATCCTGGGGTACAGATACGCAGTATTTT.

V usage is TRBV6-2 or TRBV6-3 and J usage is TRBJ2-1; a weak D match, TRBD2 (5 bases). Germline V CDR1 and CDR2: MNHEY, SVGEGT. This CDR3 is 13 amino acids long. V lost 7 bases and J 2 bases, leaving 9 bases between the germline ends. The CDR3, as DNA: TGTGCCAGCACGGAGGACCCCTACAATGAGCAGTTCTTC. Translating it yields CASTEDPYNEQFF.

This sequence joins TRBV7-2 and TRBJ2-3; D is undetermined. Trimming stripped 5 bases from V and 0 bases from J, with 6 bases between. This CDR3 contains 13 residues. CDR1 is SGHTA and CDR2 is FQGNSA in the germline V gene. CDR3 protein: CASSNPSTDTQYF. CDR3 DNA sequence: TGTGCCAGCAGCAACCCTAGCACAGATACGCAGTATTTT. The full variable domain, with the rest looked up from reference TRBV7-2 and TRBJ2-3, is GAGVSQSPSNKVTEKGKDVELRCDPISGHTALYWYRQSLGQGLEFLIYFQGNSAPDKSGLPSDRFSAERTGGSVSTLTIQRTQQEDSAVYLCASSNPSTDTQYFGPGTRLTVL.

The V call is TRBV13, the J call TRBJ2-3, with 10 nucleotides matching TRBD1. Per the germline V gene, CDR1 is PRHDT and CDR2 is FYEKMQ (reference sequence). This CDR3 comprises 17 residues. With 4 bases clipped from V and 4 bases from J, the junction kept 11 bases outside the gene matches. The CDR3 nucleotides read TGTGCCAGCAGCTCTTCATCCGGGACAGGGGTACCAGATACGCAGTATTTT. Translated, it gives CASSSSSGTGVPDTQYF.

The CDR3, as DNA: TGTGCCAGCAGCGCCGGGAGCACCCACGGGGCCAACGTCCTGACTTTC. Protein sequence: CASSAGSTHGANVLTF. This chain connects TRBV9 to TRBJ2-6, with D tentatively TRBD2 (6 bases). CDR3 length: 16 amino acids. Germline values: CDR1 SGDLS, CDR2 YYNGEE. V was clipped by 3 bases and J by 4 bases, with 14 bases between them. Full variable domain (remainder filled in from reference TRBV9 and TRBJ2-6): DSGVTQTPKHLITATGQRVTLRCSPRSGDLSVYWYQQSLDQGLQFLIQYYNGEERAKGNILERFSAQQFPDLHSELNLSSLELGDSALYFCASSAGSTHGANVLTFGAGSRLTVL.

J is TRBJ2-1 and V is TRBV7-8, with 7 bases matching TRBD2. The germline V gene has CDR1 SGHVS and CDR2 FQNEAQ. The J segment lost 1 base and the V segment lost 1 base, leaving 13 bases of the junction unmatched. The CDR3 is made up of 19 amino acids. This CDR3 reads CASSLEYGTGGISYNEQFF. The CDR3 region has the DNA TGTGCCAGCAGCTTAGAGTACGGAACGGGAGGCATATCCTACAATGAGCAGTTCTTC. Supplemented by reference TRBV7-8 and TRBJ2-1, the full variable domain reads GAGVSQSPRYKVAKRGQDVALRCDPISGHVSLFWYQQALGQGPEFLTYFQNEAQLDKSGLPSDRFFAERPEGSVSTLKIQRTQQEDSAVYLCASSLEYGTGGISYNEQFFGPGTRLTVL.

The CDR3 here is CASVTSGSYEQYF. The DNA of the CDR3 is TGTGCCAGCGTAACTAGCGGGAGCTACGAGCAGTACTTC. V is TRBV6-2 or TRBV6-3 and J is TRBJ2-7, with TRBD2 matching over 11 bases. With 8 bases clipped from V and 3 bases from J, the junction kept 3 bases outside the gene matches. The length of the CDR3 is 13 residues. The germline CDR1 and CDR2 sequences are MNHEY and SVGEGT.

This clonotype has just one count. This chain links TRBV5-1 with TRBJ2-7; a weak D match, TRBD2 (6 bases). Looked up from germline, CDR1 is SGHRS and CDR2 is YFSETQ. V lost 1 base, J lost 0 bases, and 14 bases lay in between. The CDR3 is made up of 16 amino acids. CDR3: CASSLLSSSDSYEQYF. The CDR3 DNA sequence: TGCGCCAGCAGCTTGCTTTCGTCTAGCGACTCCTACGAGCAGTACTTC.

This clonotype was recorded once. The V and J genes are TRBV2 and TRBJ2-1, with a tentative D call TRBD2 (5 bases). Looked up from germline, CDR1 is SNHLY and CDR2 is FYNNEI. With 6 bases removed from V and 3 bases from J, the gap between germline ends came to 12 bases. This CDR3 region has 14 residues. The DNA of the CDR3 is TGTGCCAGCAGAGGACTCCGCCTCTACAATGAGCAGTTCTTC. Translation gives CASRGLRLYNEQFF. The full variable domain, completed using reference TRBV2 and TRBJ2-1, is EPEVTQTPSHQVTQMGQEVILRCVPISNHLYFYWYRQILGQKVEFLVSFYNNEISEKSEIFDDQFSVERPDGSNFTLKIRSTKLEDSAMYFCASRGLRLYNEQFFGPGTRLTVL.